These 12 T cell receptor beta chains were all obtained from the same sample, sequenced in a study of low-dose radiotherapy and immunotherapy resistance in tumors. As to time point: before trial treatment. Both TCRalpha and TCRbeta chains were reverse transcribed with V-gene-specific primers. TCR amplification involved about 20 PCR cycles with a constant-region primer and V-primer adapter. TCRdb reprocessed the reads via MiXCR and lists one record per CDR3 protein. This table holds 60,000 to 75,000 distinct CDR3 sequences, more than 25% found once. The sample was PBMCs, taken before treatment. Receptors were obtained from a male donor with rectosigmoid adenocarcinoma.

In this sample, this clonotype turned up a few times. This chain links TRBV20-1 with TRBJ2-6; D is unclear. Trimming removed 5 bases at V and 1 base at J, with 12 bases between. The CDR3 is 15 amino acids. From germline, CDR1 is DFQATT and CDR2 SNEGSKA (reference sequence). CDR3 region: CSAPRGGSGANVLTF. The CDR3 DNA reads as TGCAGTGCTCCGCGAGGCGGTTCTGGGGCCAACGTCCTGACTTTC.

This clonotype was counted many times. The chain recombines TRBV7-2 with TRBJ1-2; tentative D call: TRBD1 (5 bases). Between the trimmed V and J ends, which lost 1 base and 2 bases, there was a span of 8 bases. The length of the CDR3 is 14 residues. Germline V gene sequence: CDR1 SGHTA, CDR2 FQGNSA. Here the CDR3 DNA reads TGTGCCAGCAGCTTAGGGGGCGGAAACTATGGCTACACCTTC. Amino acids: CASSLGGGNYGYTF.

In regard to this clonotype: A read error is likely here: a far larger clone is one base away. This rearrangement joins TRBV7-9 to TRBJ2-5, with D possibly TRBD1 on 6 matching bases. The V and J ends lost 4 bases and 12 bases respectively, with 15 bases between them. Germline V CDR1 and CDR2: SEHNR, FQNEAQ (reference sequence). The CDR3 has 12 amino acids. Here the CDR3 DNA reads TGTGCCAGCAGCTCCCCGGACAGAGCCGAGTACTTC. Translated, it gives CASSSPDRAEYF. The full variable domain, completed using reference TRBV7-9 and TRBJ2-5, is DTGVSQNPRHKITKRGQNVTFRCDPISEHNRLYWYRQTLGQGPEFLTYFQNEAQLEKSRLLSDRFSAERPKGSFSTLEIQRTEQGDSAMYLCASSSPDRAEYFGPGTRLLVL.

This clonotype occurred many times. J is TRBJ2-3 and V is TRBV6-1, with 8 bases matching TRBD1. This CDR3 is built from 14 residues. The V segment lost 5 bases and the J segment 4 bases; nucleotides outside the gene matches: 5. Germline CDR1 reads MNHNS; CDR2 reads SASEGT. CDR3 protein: CASSLGQGADTQYF. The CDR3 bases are TGTGCCAGCAGTCTCGGACAGGGAGCAGATACGCAGTATTTT.

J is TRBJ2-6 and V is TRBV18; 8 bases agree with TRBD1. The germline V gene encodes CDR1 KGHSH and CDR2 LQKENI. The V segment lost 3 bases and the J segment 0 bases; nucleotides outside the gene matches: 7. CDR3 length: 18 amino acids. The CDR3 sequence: CASSPMTGASSGANVLTF. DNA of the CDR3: TGTGCCAGCTCACCTATGACAGGGGCCTCCTCTGGGGCCAACGTCCTGACTTTC. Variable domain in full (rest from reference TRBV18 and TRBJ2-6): NAGVMQNPRHLVRRRGQEARLRCSPMKGHSHVYWYRQLPEEGLKFMVYLQKENIIDESGMPKERFSAEFPKEGPSILRIQQVVRGDSAAYFCASSPMTGASSGANVLTFGAGSRLTVL.

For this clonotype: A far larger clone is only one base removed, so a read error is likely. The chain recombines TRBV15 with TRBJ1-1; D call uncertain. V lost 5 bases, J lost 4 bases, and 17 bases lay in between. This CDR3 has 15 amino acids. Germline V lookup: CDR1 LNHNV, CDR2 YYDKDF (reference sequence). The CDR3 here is CATSQVDGESTEAFF. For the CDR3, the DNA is TGTGCCACCAGCCAAGTAGACGGAGAGAGCACTGAAGCTTTCTTT.

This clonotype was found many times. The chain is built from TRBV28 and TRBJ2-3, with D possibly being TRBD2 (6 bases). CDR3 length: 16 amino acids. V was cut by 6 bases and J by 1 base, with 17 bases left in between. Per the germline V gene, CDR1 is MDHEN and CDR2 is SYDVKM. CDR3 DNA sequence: TGTGCCAGCAGCCCCCCCCTGGGGGGTGGCACAGATACGCAGTATTTT. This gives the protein CASSPPLGGGTDTQYF.

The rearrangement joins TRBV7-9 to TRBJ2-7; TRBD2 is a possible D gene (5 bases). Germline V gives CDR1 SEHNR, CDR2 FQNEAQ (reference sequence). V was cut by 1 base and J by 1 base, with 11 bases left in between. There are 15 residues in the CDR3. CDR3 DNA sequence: TGTGCCAGCAGCTTAGGAGGGATCGGTTCCTACGAGCAGTACTTC. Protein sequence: CASSLGGIGSYEQYF.

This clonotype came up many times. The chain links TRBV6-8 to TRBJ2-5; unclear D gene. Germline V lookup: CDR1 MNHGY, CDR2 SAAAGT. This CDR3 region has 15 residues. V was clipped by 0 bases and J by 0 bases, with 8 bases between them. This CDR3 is CASSYSIEDQETQYF. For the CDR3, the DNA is TGTGCCAGCAGTTACTCCATTGAGGACCAAGAGACCCAGTACTTC.

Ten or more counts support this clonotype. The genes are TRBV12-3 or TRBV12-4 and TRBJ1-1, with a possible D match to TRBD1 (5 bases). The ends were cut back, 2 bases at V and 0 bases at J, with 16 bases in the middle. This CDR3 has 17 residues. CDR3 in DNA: TGTGCCAGCAGTTTAAGTTTCGAGACAGCCATGAACACTGAAGCTTTCTTT. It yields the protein CASSLSFETAMNTEAFF.

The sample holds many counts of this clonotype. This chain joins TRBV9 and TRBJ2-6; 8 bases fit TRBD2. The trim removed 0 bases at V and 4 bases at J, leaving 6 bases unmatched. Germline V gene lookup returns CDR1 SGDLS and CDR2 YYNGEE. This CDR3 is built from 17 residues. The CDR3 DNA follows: TGTGCCAGCAGCGTAGCCGGGAGGGCCGCCGGGGCCAACGTCCTGACTTTC. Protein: CASSVAGRAAGANVLTF.

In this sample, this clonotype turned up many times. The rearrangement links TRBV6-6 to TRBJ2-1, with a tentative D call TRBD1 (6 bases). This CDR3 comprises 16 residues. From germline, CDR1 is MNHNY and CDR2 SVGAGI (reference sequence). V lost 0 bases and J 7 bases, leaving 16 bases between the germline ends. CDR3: CASSYSQGIRTNEQFF. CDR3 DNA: TGTGCCAGCAGTTACTCCCAGGGGATAAGGACGAATGAGCAGTTCTTC.